These T cell receptor beta chains were read from a single sample in a study of cytotoxic CD8 clonotypes in ibrutinib-treated CLL. TCRdb keeps only in-frame clones here, not all; method: immunoSEQ multiplex PCR. This sample has more than 150,000 clones, with around 72% found just once. The specimen was PBMCs, collected after 24 months of ibrutinib treatment. Receptor source: a human donor with chronic lymphocytic leukemia. Each CDR3 is given with its conserved first and last residue. Each record gives: clone size, J gene, V gene, CDR3 protein. Some rows mark clone size as missing; the rest say once, few, many or name a class of expanded clone.

.,TRBJ1-1,TRBV13,CASSLRGRSSPFQAFF
once,TRBJ1-2,TRBV18,CASSPDASERGYGYTF
.,TRBJ2-1,TRBV11-2,CASSSPHYNEQFF
.,TRBJ1-1,TRBV7-2,CASSQVGTASTEAFF
.,TRBJ1-5,TRBV25-1,CASSEVGLDQPQHF
.,TRBJ2-7,TRBV25-1,CASSGNYEQYF
.,TRBJ1-2,TRBV6-6,CASRVGQGNYGYTF
.,TRBJ2-1,TRBV5-1,CASSPQGGLAVEQFF
once,TRBJ2-2,TRBV7-2,CASSAYNQRGGELFF
once,TRBJ2-2,TRBV5-1,CASSLEGGNTGELFF
.,TRBJ2-5,TRBV19,CASTSSGRETQYF
.,TRBJ2-1,TRBV2,CASSRDRGPNEQFF
.,TRBJ2-1,TRBV2,CASSGGTSGRLYNEQFF
once,TRBJ2-7,TRBV7-3,CASSLIGQGIDEQYF